Each of the 30 T cell receptor beta chains below was sequenced from the same sample in a study of beta chain features in type 1 diabetes (dated by TCRdb to the late 2010s). Libraries were prepared through the immunoSEQ multiplex PCR assay. All of the isolated RNA was reverse transcribed with the High Capacity cDNA Reverse Transcription Kit, so expressed TCRB transcripts were sequenced. TCRdb stores this immuneACCESS table with in-frame sequences only. Part of the clones is absent; in the studies checked, under half of the shortfall reflects unresolved V genes, and no reason is known for the rest. In all, the sample holds 110,000 to 150,000 clones, and approximately 10% of those were seen once. The ten top clones hold 0.55% to 0.65% of the sample. The sample taken for sequencing was central memory CD4+ T cells from blood. Source of these receptors: a woman between 35 and 50 years old in good health.

The CDR3 DNA reads TGTGCCACCAGCAGAGAAGAGGTGTGGCAACTCACAGATACGCAGTATTTT. Its translation is CATSREEVWQLTDTQYF. The chain has TRBV15 and TRBJ2-3; unclear D gene. This CDR3 is 17 amino acids long. Trimming pared 0 bases from V and 2 bases from J, leaving 15 bases between. Germline-derived CDR1 and CDR2 are LNHNV and YYDKDF (reference sequence).

V gene TRBV10-3 combines with J gene TRBJ2-5, with D perhaps TRBD2 (6 bases). Germline loops: CDR1 ENHRY, CDR2 SYGVKD. The CDR3 contains 12 residues. With 3 bases removed from V and 7 bases from J, the gap between germline ends came to 9 bases. The CDR3 sequence: CAISDGGWTQYF. The CDR3 nucleotides read TGTGCCATCAGTGACGGGGGATGGACCCAGTACTTC.

V and J are TRBV5-1 and TRBJ1-1; D remains unclear. This CDR3 contains 14 residues. Looked up from germline, CDR1 is SGHRS and CDR2 is YFSETQ. Trimming left V 4 bases short and J 1 base short, with 11 bases between. CDR3 in amino acids: CASSEAGRNTEAFF. The CDR3 coding sequence is TGCGCCAGCAGCGAGGCGGGGAGGAACACTGAAGCTTTCTTT.

In its sample, this clone was seen a few times. This chain joins TRBV19 and TRBJ2-3; tentative D call: TRBD1 (7 bases). V lost 7 bases and J lost 5, with 22 bases in between. This CDR3 contains 16 residues. Germline CDR1 LNHDA, CDR2 SQIVND (reference sequence). The CDR3 DNA reads as TGTGCCAGTAAGCCCACCGTGGACAGGCGGGGAGATACGCAGTATTTT. Encoded protein: CASKPTVDRRGDTQYF.

The rearrangement joins TRBV2 to TRBJ1-5; 8 bases fit TRBD1. Germline V gene data show CDR1 as SNHLY and CDR2 as FYNNEI. CDR3 length: 14 residues. V lost 3 bases and J lost 7; bases outside the gene matches: 5. As DNA, the CDR3 is TGTGCCAGCAGTGAGCTTGACAGGGGACAGCCCCAGCATTTT. It codes for CASSELDRGQPQHF.

In its sample, this clone was seen a few times. The chain is built from TRBV19 and TRBJ1-1; D unclear. Germline CDR1 and CDR2: LNHDA and SQIVND (reference sequence). This CDR3 is built from 12 residues. V lost 10 bases and J lost 0, with 9 bases in between. The CDR3 nucleotides read TGTGCCACCCTGGCCATGAACACTGAAGCTTTCTTT. Its translation is CATLAMNTEAFF.

This clone was observed a few times. The V gene is TRBV5-1, the J gene TRBJ2-7, with no clear D. Germline V gene data show CDR1 as SGHRS and CDR2 as YFSETQ. The V end was cut by 0 bases, the J end by 3 bases, with 13 bases between. The CDR3 is made up of 15 amino acids. The CDR3 region is CASSLAGLDIYEQYF. The CDR3 DNA is TGCGCCAGCAGCTTGGCCGGATTAGACATCTACGAGCAGTACTTC. The full variable domain, with the rest looked up from reference TRBV5-1 and TRBJ2-7, is KAGVTQTPRYLIKTRGQQVTLSCSPISGHRSVSWYQQTPGQGLQFLFEYFSETQRNKGNFPGRFSGRQFSNSRSEMNVSTLELGDSALYLCASSLAGLDIYEQYFGPGTRLTVT.

This clone was seen only a few times. The J gene is TRBJ1-5, the V gene TRBV30, with TRBD1 matching 7 bases. This CDR3 region has 12 residues. Germline V gene sequence: CDR1 GTSNPN, CDR2 SVGIG (reference sequence). Trimming at V came to 8 bases and at J to 5 bases, leaving 6 bases not matched to a gene. Written as DNA, the CDR3 is TGTGCCCTAAACAGGGGAGATCAGCCCCAGCATTTT. Translation gives CALNRGDQPQHF.

The chain links TRBV5-4 to TRBJ2-5; a possible D gene is TRBD1 (6 bases). This CDR3 contains 15 residues. Deletions cut 4 bases from V and 0 bases from J, with 13 bases between. Germline V lookup: CDR1 SGHNT, CDR2 YYREEE (reference sequence). The CDR3, as DNA: TGTGCCAGCAGCGAAACAGGGAGTAACCAAGAGACCCAGTACTTC. This translates into CASSETGSNQETQYF. Variable domain in full (rest from reference TRBV5-4 and TRBJ2-5): ETGVTQSPTHLIKTRGQQVTLRCSSQSGHNTVSWYQQALGQGPQFIFQYYREEENGRGNFPPRFSGLQFPNYSSELNVNALELDDSALYLCASSETGSNQETQYFGPGTRLLVL.

This chain uses TRBV7-9 with TRBJ1-4, with 9 nucleotides matching TRBD1. Per the germline V gene, CDR1 is SEHNR and CDR2 is FQNEAQ (reference sequence). CDR3 length equals 15 residues. V dropped 1 base and J dropped 5; count of bases not matched to a gene: 2. The CDR3 region is CASSLEGTGNEKLFF. CDR3 nucleotides: TGTGCCAGCAGCTTAGAGGGGACAGGGAATGAAAAACTGTTTTTT.

The gene calls are TRBV7-9 and TRBJ1-5, with TRBD1 as a possible D gene (6 bases). The CDR3 loop spans 14 amino acids. V gave up 6 bases and J gave up 5 bases, with 14 bases separating them. Germline values: CDR1 SEHNR, CDR2 FQNEAQ (reference sequence). CDR3 amino acids: CASSHTGIYQPQHF. The CDR3 nucleotides are TGTGCCAGCAGTCATACAGGGATTTATCAGCCCCAGCATTTT.

The table lists this clone with a few counts. The rearrangement joins TRBV5-1 to TRBJ1-2; TRBD1 is a possible D gene (6 bases). Germline CDR1 SGHRS, CDR2 YFSETQ. CDR3 length: 13 residues. With 3 bases removed from V and 4 bases from J, the gap between germline ends came to 10 bases. Here the CDR3 reads CASSWDIGYGYTF. The CDR3 DNA is TGCGCCAGCAGCTGGGACATAGGCTATGGCTACACCTTC.

This clone was picked up many times. The chain links TRBV14 to TRBJ2-1; D call uncertain. This CDR3 is 11 amino acids long. Between the trimmed V and J ends, which lost 2 bases and 8 bases, there was a span of 4 bases. The V gene's germline CDR1 is SGHDN and CDR2 FVKESK. The CDR3 DNA reads as TGTGCCAGCAGCCAAAGCTATGAGCAGTTCTTC. It is translated as CASSQSYEQFF.

The chain couples TRBV19 to TRBJ2-5, with D tentatively TRBD1 (6 bases). Per germline, CDR1 LNHDA and CDR2 SQIVND (reference sequence). V was trimmed by 5 bases and J by 1 base, leaving 11 bases between them. This CDR3 has 14 residues. CDR3 sequence: CASSEGVLQETQYF. Here the CDR3 DNA reads TGTGCCAGTAGTGAGGGGGTTCTCCAAGAGACCCAGTACTTC.

This clone was detected only a few times. This chain uses TRBV4-3 with TRBJ1-2; TRBD1 matches at 7 bases. Looked up from germline, CDR1 is LGHNA and CDR2 is YSLEER. With V trimmed by 0 bases and J by 2 bases, 3 bases remained unmatched. The CDR3 consists of 15 residues. The CDR3 nucleotides read TGCGCCAGCAGCCAAGAGAGGGGACAGAACTATGGCTACACCTTC. Translated, it gives CASSQERGQNYGYTF.

In its sample, this clone was seen once. The genes are TRBV2 and TRBJ2-1; weak D call: TRBD1 (8 bases). From germline, CDR1 is SNHLY and CDR2 FYNNEI. The CDR3 has 16 amino acids. Trimming left V 6 bases short and J 8 bases short, with 23 bases between. CDR3 nucleotide sequence: TGTGCCAGCAGCCCGCGACAGGGGAGGGGCAGCCATGAGCAGTTCTTC. Translating it yields CASSPRQGRGSHEQFF.

This clone was seen only a few times. This rearrangement joins TRBV15 to TRBJ1-2; TRBD1 aligns across 9 bases. CDR1 LNHNV and CDR2 YYDKDF come from the germline V gene (reference sequence). The CDR3 is 15 residues long. Trimming took 0 bases from V and 4 from J; bases not matched to a gene: 3. The chain's CDR3 is CATSRDLGQGYGYTF. CDR3 nucleotide sequence: TGTGCCACCAGCAGAGATTTGGGACAGGGCTATGGCTACACCTTC.

This clone was seen a handful of times. This chain links TRBV6-1 with TRBJ1-2; the D is unclear. This CDR3 region has 14 residues. V was clipped by 7 bases and J by 3 bases, with 15 bases between them. Germline values: CDR1 MNHNS, CDR2 SASEGT. The CDR3 region has the DNA TGTGCCAGCATAGGAGTTCCGAAGGACTATGGCTACACCTTC. Its protein is CASIGVPKDYGYTF.

This clone was counted between two and nine times. V gene TRBV5-1 combines with J gene TRBJ1-6; the match to TRBD1 covers 9 bases. The CDR3 has 14 amino acids. V dropped 4 bases and J dropped 8; count of bases not matched to a gene: 4. Germline CDR1 SGHRS, CDR2 YFSETQ. This chain's CDR3 is CASSQDRGYSPLHF. DNA for the CDR3: TGCGCCAGCAGCCAGGACAGGGGTTATTCACCCCTCCACTTT.

This clone showed up just a few times. V gene TRBV5-1 combines with J gene TRBJ2-5; the D gene is possibly TRBD2 (5 bases). The V end lost 4 bases, the J end lost 5 bases, and 12 bases lay between the germline ends. The CDR3 consists of 13 residues. Germline V gene lookup returns CDR1 SGHRS and CDR2 YFSETQ. CDR3 nucleotides: TGCGCCAGCAGCCCCCGTGAGCGGGAGACCCAGTACTTC. Encoded protein: CASSPRERETQYF.

This clone was counted a few times. This sequence joins TRBV29-1 and TRBJ2-5, with TRBD2 matching 7 bases. V was clipped by 6 bases and J by 5 bases; unmatched bases: 9. CDR1 SQVTM and CDR2 ANQGSEA come from the germline V gene. This CDR3 spans 13 amino acids. The CDR3 sequence: CSVTRVGGETQYF. CDR3 nucleotides: TGCAGCGTCACCAGGGTGGGGGGGGAGACCCAGTACTTC.

The V call is TRBV7-9, the J call TRBJ2-1; D possibly corresponds to TRBD2 (7 bases). The CDR3 length is 15 residues. V lost 3 bases and J 7 bases, leaving 16 bases between the germline ends. Germline CDR1 and CDR2: SEHNR and FQNEAQ (reference sequence). The CDR3 region has the DNA TGTGCCAGCAGCTTCGTCGGCGGGGGCCCAAATGAGCAGTTCTTC. Its translation: CASSFVGGGPNEQFF.

This clone has only a few counts. The gene calls are TRBV5-1 and TRBJ2-7; 11 bases match TRBD2. CDR1 SGHRS and CDR2 YFSETQ come from the germline V gene. The CDR3 contains 15 residues. The V and J ends lost 4 bases and 2 bases, in that order; junction bases with no gene match: 5. CDR3 bases: TGCGCCAGCAGCCCGGATAGCGGGGGGGCCTACGAGCAGTACTTC. This gives the protein CASSPDSGGAYEQYF.

The V and J genes are TRBV5-1 and TRBJ2-7, with 8 bases that match TRBD2. This CDR3 is built from 17 residues. Germline V gene lookup returns CDR1 SGHRS and CDR2 YFSETQ. V shed 4 bases and J 6 bases; nucleotides not matched to a gene: 18. CDR3 residues: CASSPRMVIGGAPEQYF. CDR3 DNA sequence: TGCGCCAGCAGCCCACGAATGGTTATCGGGGGGGCCCCCGAGCAGTACTTC. The full variable domain, with the rest looked up from reference TRBV5-1 and TRBJ2-7, is KAGVTQTPRYLIKTRGQQVTLSCSPISGHRSVSWYQQTPGQGLQFLFEYFSETQRNKGNFPGRFSGRQFSNSRSEMNVSTLELGDSALYLCASSPRMVIGGAPEQYFGPGTRLTVT.

The chain employs TRBV11-2 and TRBJ2-3, with 7 bases lining up with TRBD1. Per the germline V gene, CDR1 is SGHAT and CDR2 is FQNNGV. V lost 3 bases and J lost 0; bases outside the gene matches: 3. CDR3 length: 15 residues. CDR3 DNA sequence: TGTGCCAGCAGCTTGGACAGGTCTAGCACAGATACGCAGTATTTT. This gives the protein CASSLDRSSTDTQYF.

This clone was counted only a few times. This sequence joins TRBV5-1 and TRBJ2-3; the D gene is possibly TRBD2 (6 bases). The CDR3 loop spans 15 amino acids. The germline V and J ends were trimmed by 4 bases and 0 bases, with 12 bases remaining between them. CDR1 is SGHRS, CDR2 YFSETQ, per germline. CDR3 coding DNA: TGCGCCAGCAGCCCGGATGGGGGGAGCACAGATACGCAGTATTTT. Residues: CASSPDGGSTDTQYF.

This clone has a handful of counts. This chain links TRBV20-1 with TRBJ1-1; D may be TRBD1 (5 bases). The germline gives CDR1 DFQATT, CDR2 SNEGSKA (reference sequence). The CDR3 totals 11 residues. V dropped 4 bases and J dropped 10 bases, with 13 bases sitting between them. The CDR3, as DNA: TGCAGTGCTACCTTCGACAGTAGAGCTTTCTTT. Amino acid sequence: CSATFDSRAFF.

In its sample, this clone was seen many times. The chain links TRBV7-9 to TRBJ1-1, with TRBD1 identical over 10 bases. V lost 3 bases to trimming and J lost 6 bases; unmatched junction nucleotides: 7. The CDR3 has 15 amino acids. In germline, CDR1 is SEHNR, CDR2 FQNEAQ (reference sequence). The CDR3 reads CASSLTGGVGPEAFF. The DNA for the CDR3 is TGTGCCAGCAGCTTGACAGGGGGCGTAGGTCCTGAAGCTTTCTTT.

This clone was picked up a small number of times. V usage is TRBV10-1 and J usage is TRBJ2-7, with TRBD1 identical over 8 bases. This CDR3 contains 13 residues. Looked up from germline, CDR1 is WNHNN and CDR2 is SYGVQD (reference sequence). With 4 bases clipped from V and 5 bases from J, the junction kept 4 bases outside the gene matches. The CDR3 DNA follows: TGCGCCAGCAGTGGGACAGGGTGGAACGAGCAGTACTTC. Amino acids: CASSGTGWNEQYF.

The V gene is TRBV6-6, the J gene TRBJ2-2; the match to TRBD2 covers 7 bases. J lost 4 bases, V lost 5 bases, and 7 bases had no gene match. The CDR3 has 15 amino acids. CDR1 MNHNY and CDR2 SVGAGI come from the germline V gene (reference sequence). CDR3 bases: TGTGCCAGCAGTCTAGGGACTAACCCCACCGGGGAGCTGTTTTTT. Encoded protein: CASSLGTNPTGELFF.